The present T cell receptor (beta chain) was sequenced within a study of vaccination and CD4 T cells after COVID-19. Treatment denoted: approximately 11-day PBMC culture with coronavirus spike peptide pools or control peptides (ViraFEST assay). CDR1 and CDR2 (germline): KGHSH, LQKENI. With V trimmed by 0 bases and J by 2 bases, 3 bases remained unmatched. CDR3 length: 15 amino acids. This clonotype came up a few times. The antigen is undetermined. Oncomine TCR Beta short-read sequencing was applied to DNA from cultured CD4+ T cells. TCRdb recomputed calls from the PCR reads with MiXCR, one row per CDR3 protein. The top ten clones hold approximately 9.4% of a sample with about 11,000 distinct CDR3 sequences, 45% to 65% of them seen once.

The receptor was derived from a human donor who had recovered from COVID-19. The V gene is TRBV18, the J gene TRBJ1-2, with 7 bases lining up with TRBD1. Sequencing input: CD4+ T cells from blood, cultured in vitro. Here the CDR3 reads CASSPPPGQNYGYTF. CDR3 DNA sequence: TGTGCCAGCTCACCACCTCCGGGACAGAACTATGGCTACACCTTC.